The subject of this entry is one TCR beta chain. Its antigen is unknown. A sample-barcoded 5' primer and a J-beta primer mix were used in a second PCR of about 7 to 12 cycles. MiXCR was run by TCRdb on the 5' RACE reads, yielding one entry per CDR3 protein. There are fewer than 1.5 million distinct CDR3 sequences in the sample; around 42% occur only once, and roughly 7.7% lies in the top ten. This sample was included in a study of blood T cells in healthy people across ages. Background on the study: Capturing about one barcoded beta molecule per two T cells was achieved by template switching. Overall study findings and caveats: The authors considered diversity estimates from one million T cells to be underestimates. Strong correlation was found linking TCR beta diversity to naive T cell percentage.

The CDR3 contains 12 residues. Germline V gives CDR1 SGHRS, CDR2 YFSETQ. V was clipped by 3 bases and J by 10 bases, with 11 bases between them. This chain uses TRBV5-1 with TRBJ2-1; D call uncertain. The material sequenced was blood. This TCR came from a woman between 18 and 30 years old in good health. The chain's CDR3 is CASSSGPYEQFF. The CDR3 nucleotides are TGCGCCAGCAGCTCGGGTCCCTACGAGCAGTTCTTC.